Listed below are T cell receptor beta chains from one sample, sequenced in a study of blood T cell repertoires in COVID-19. TCRdb's table, derived via immunoSEQ multiplex PCR, lists solely in-frame clones and lacks some. Of approximately 91,000 clones in the sample, 60% to 85% were seen once. Sequences were obtained from peripheral blood. All receptors come from a woman of 80 years or more with acute or convalescent COVID-19. The CDR3 runs from the conserved cysteine through the conserved F or W. Fields, in order: V gene, clone size, D gene, J gene, CDR3 DNA, CDR3 protein. A D gene is named only where the DNA matches it firmly. Clone size is not always given. Where it is, it says once, few, many or a class for expanded clones.

V: TRBV5-5; size: -; D: -; J: TRBJ1-2; DNA: TGTGCCAGCAGCTTGACAGCTAACTATGGCTACACCTTC; CDR3: CASSLTANYGYTF
V: TRBV2; size: -; D: -; J: TRBJ2-5; DNA: TGTGCCAGCAGTCGGGTCCAAGAGACCCAGTACTTC; CDR3: CASSRVQETQYF
V: TRBV10-3; size: -; D: -; J: TRBJ1-1; DNA: TGTGCCACCCAGACAGGGAACACTGAAGCTTTCTTT; CDR3: CATQTGNTEAFF
V: TRBV30; size: few; D: TRBD1; J: TRBJ1-4; DNA: TGTGCCTGGAGTCCCCAAAACGGGACAGGGATCCGAAAACTGTTTTTT; CDR3: CAWSPQNGTGIRKLFF
V: TRBV29-1; size: once; D: TRBD1; J: TRBJ2-1; DNA: TGCAGCGTTGTTAGGACAGGGGTCTTTGATGAGCAGTTCTTC; CDR3: CSVVRTGVFDEQFF
V: TRBV23-1; size: -; D: -; J: TRBJ1-5; DNA: TGCGCCGGCCGAGGGATGAAGGGATGCAATCAGCCCCAGCATTTT; CDR3: CAGRGMKGCNQPQHF
V: TRBV19; size: once; D: TRBD1; J: TRBJ1-1; DNA: TGTGCCAGTAGCACGGGACAGCTGAACACTGAAGCTTTCTTT; CDR3: CASSTGQLNTEAFF
V: TRBV6-5; size: -; D: TRBD1; J: TRBJ2-7; DNA: TGTGCCAGCAGGTCCCGGGACAGGGGTTCCTACGAGCAGTACTTC; CDR3: CASRSRDRGSYEQYF
V: TRBV14; size: -; D: -; J: TRBJ1-2; DNA: TGTGCCAGCAGCCAGACAGGACCCTATGGCTACACCTTC; CDR3: CASSQTGPYGYTF
V: TRBV30; size: -; D: -; J: TRBJ2-2; DNA: TGTGCCTGGTCGCGGGGGCGCGGGGAGCTGTTTTTT; CDR3: CAWSRGRGELFF
V: TRBV21-1; size: few; D: -; J: TRBJ1-2; DNA: TGTGCCAGCAGCAAAGAGGAAATTCGGGACAGGGGGAACGCTAACTATGGCTACACCTTC; CDR3: CASSKEEIRDRGNANYGYTF
V: TRBV30; size: few; D: TRBD1; J: TRBJ1-5; DNA: TGTGCCTGGGCCCCTCTGACAGGGGGCCAGGCTCAGCCCCAGCATTTT; CDR3: CAWAPLTGGQAQPQHF
V: TRBV4-3; size: -; D: -; J: TRBJ1-4; DNA: TGCGCCAGCAGCCAAGATCTACAGGGATGGGAAAAACTGTTTTTT; CDR3: CASSQDLQGWEKLFF
V: TRBV28; size: once; D: TRBD2; J: TRBJ2-7; DNA: TGTGCCAGCAGCCCCGGGACTAGCTTCCACGAGCAGTACTTC; CDR3: CASSPGTSFHEQYF
V: TRBV6-6; size: -; D: TRBD1; J: TRBJ2-7; DNA: TGTGCCAGCAGCCCCGGACAGGGGGCATACGAGCAGTACTTC; CDR3: CASSPGQGAYEQYF
V: TRBV28; size: -; D: -; J: TRBJ1-1; DNA: TGTGCCAGCAGTTTCAGGGGCAGGGCGAACACTGAAGCTTTCTTT; CDR3: CASSFRGRANTEAFF
V: TRBV5-3; size: -; D: TRBD1; J: TRBJ2-3; DNA: TGTGCCAGAAGCTCAACCCAGGGGGCTAGCACAGATACGCAGTATTTT; CDR3: CARSSTQGASTDTQYF
V: TRBV9; size: -; D: -; J: TRBJ2-7; DNA: TGTGCCAGCAGCGTAGCTCAGGGCGGTTCCTCCTACGAGCAGTACTTC; CDR3: CASSVAQGGSSYEQYF
V: TRBV3-1/TRBV3-2; size: -; D: -; J: TRBJ1-1; DNA: TGTGCCAGCAGCCAACATTACACTGAAGCTTTCTTT; CDR3: CASSQHYTEAFF
V: TRBV19; size: once; D: -; J: TRBJ1-5; DNA: TGTGCCAGTAGTATATCCCCATCCCATAGCAATCAGCCCCAGCATTTT; CDR3: CASSISPSHSNQPQHF
V: TRBV4-2; size: few; D: -; J: TRBJ1-2; DNA: TGTGCCAGCAGCACTCGCAGACGCGGCGTGGTCCGTAACTATGGCTACACCTTC; CDR3: CASSTRRRGVVRNYGYTF
V: TRBV18; size: -; D: TRBD1; J: TRBJ1-1; DNA: TGTGCCAGCTCCCGAGGGACAGGGGTAACAACTGAAGCTTTCTTT; CDR3: CASSRGTGVTTEAFF
V: TRBV7-3; size: once; D: TRBD1; J: TRBJ2-3; DNA: TGTGCCAGCAGCCCTCAGGGGGCGGGAAGCACAGATACGCAGTATTTT; CDR3: CASSPQGAGSTDTQYF
V: TRBV14; size: -; D: -; J: TRBJ1-1; DNA: TGTGCCAGCAGCCAGGGGGGCACTGAAGCTTTCTTT; CDR3: CASSQGGTEAFF
V: TRBV9; size: -; D: TRBD1; J: TRBJ2-3; DNA: TGTGCCAGCAGCCCCAGGGGGCCTAGTCGGAGCACAGATACGCAGTATTTT; CDR3: CASSPRGPSRSTDTQYF
V: TRBV18; size: -; D: -; J: TRBJ1-3; DNA: TGTGCCAGCTCACCACTCGCGGGGAACTCTGGAAACACCATATATTTT; CDR3: CASSPLAGNSGNTIYF